These T cell receptor beta chains were read from a single sample in a study of T cells after yellow fever vaccination. TCRdb redid the calling of the 5' RACE reads with MiXCR, one entry per CDR3 protein. This table has 300,000 to 400,000 distinct CDR3 sequences, about 9.5% appearing once. The material sequenced was PBMCs, taken on the day of the first yellow fever vaccination. These TCRs come from a man aged 18 to 30 who received the YFV17D yellow fever vaccine. CDR3s include the opening cysteine and the closing phenylalanine or tryptophan. The D gene is left open where the match is weak. Clone size is shown for a subset of rows, as once, few, many or a class of expanded clone.

j_call: TRBJ2-2
d_call: NA
v_call: TRBV18
clone_size: once
cdr3_aa: CASSLNRDNTGELFF
cdr3_nt: TGTGCCAGCTCACTAAACAGGGACAACACCGGGGAGCTGTTTTTT

j_call: TRBJ2-3
d_call: TRBD2
v_call: TRBV20-1
clone_size: few
cdr3_aa: CSARGMASGSSTDTQYF
cdr3_nt: TGCAGTGCTAGAGGAATGGCTAGCGGATCTAGCACAGATACGCAGTATTTT

j_call: TRBJ1-4
d_call: NA
v_call: TRBV20-1
clone_size: NA
cdr3_aa: CSAPADGGEKLFF
cdr3_nt: TGCAGTGCTCCCGCGGACGGCGGGGAAAAACTGTTTTTT

j_call: TRBJ2-2
d_call: TRBD2
v_call: TRBV18
clone_size: few
cdr3_aa: CASSPRRGGPGGELFF
cdr3_nt: TGTGCCAGCTCACCACGACGGGGGGGCCCTGGCGGGGAGCTGTTTTTT

j_call: TRBJ2-1
d_call: TRBD2
v_call: TRBV29-1
clone_size: many
cdr3_aa: CSGVTSGGYNEQFF
cdr3_nt: TGCAGCGGCGTGACTAGCGGGGGGTACAATGAGCAGTTCTTC

j_call: TRBJ2-1
d_call: TRBD2
v_call: TRBV4-3
clone_size: NA
cdr3_aa: CASRNTGLAPDEQFF
cdr3_nt: TGCGCCAGCAGAAACACGGGACTAGCACCCGATGAGCAGTTCTTC

j_call: TRBJ2-5
d_call: NA
v_call: TRBV19
clone_size: many
cdr3_aa: CASSQNSGETQYF
cdr3_nt: TGTGCCAGTAGCCAAAACAGCGGGGAGACCCAGTACTTC

j_call: TRBJ2-1
d_call: NA
v_call: TRBV12-3/TRBV12-4
clone_size: NA
cdr3_aa: CASSFWGSSYNEQFF
cdr3_nt: TGTGCCAGCAGTTTTTGGGGCAGCTCCTACAATGAGCAGTTCTTC

j_call: TRBJ1-4
d_call: NA
v_call: TRBV6-1
clone_size: NA
cdr3_aa: CASSRAGAQDEKLFF
cdr3_nt: TGTGCCAGCAGCAGAGCCGGGGCGCAGGATGAAAAACTGTTTTTT

j_call: TRBJ2-5
d_call: NA
v_call: TRBV7-8
clone_size: few
cdr3_aa: CASSPTTGGVAQETQYF
cdr3_nt: TGTGCCAGCAGCCCAACCACGGGGGGCGTCGCCCAAGAGACCCAGTACTTC

j_call: TRBJ2-7
d_call: NA
v_call: TRBV30
clone_size: NA
cdr3_aa: CAWTRDTSEQYF
cdr3_nt: TGTGCCTGGACCAGGGACACCTCCGAGCAGTACTTC

j_call: TRBJ1-6
d_call: TRBD1
v_call: TRBV7-2
clone_size: few
cdr3_aa: CASSLNRQGGSPLHF
cdr3_nt: TGTGCCAGCAGCTTAAATCGACAGGGGGGATCACCCCTCCACTTT

j_call: TRBJ2-7
d_call: TRBD1
v_call: TRBV5-1
clone_size: many
cdr3_aa: CASSPIIGTGGDEQYF
cdr3_nt: TGCGCCAGCAGCCCTATCATTGGGACAGGGGGCGACGAGCAGTACTTC

j_call: TRBJ2-1
d_call: TRBD1
v_call: TRBV5-1
clone_size: few
cdr3_aa: CASSLGDREVNEQFF
cdr3_nt: TGCGCCAGCAGCTTGGGGGACAGGGAAGTCAATGAGCAGTTCTTC

j_call: TRBJ1-4
d_call: NA
v_call: TRBV4-1
clone_size: few
cdr3_aa: CASSQVQGEKLFF
cdr3_nt: TGCGCCAGCAGCCAAGTTCAGGGTGAAAAACTGTTTTTT

j_call: TRBJ1-1
d_call: NA
v_call: TRBV18
clone_size: NA
cdr3_aa: CASSLTEVDTEAFF
cdr3_nt: TGTGCCAGCTCGCTTACAGAGGTCGACACTGAAGCTTTCTTT

j_call: TRBJ2-7
d_call: NA
v_call: TRBV29-1
clone_size: NA
cdr3_aa: CSVEEGTGRQQYF
cdr3_nt: TGCAGCGTTGAAGAAGGAACAGGGAGGCAGCAGTACTTC

j_call: TRBJ2-1
d_call: NA
v_call: TRBV6-1
clone_size: many
cdr3_aa: CASSMDSYNEQFF
cdr3_nt: TGTGCCAGCAGCATGGACAGCTACAATGAGCAGTTCTTC

j_call: TRBJ1-2
d_call: NA
v_call: TRBV6-1
clone_size: few
cdr3_aa: CASRQQGMWRNTF
cdr3_nt: TGTGCCAGCAGACAACAGGGTATGTGGAGAAACACCTTC

j_call: TRBJ2-3
d_call: TRBD1
v_call: TRBV10-3
clone_size: NA
cdr3_aa: CAIHPGQGSTRDTQYF
cdr3_nt: TGTGCCATCCACCCGGGACAGGGGAGTACAAGAGATACGCAGTATTTT

j_call: TRBJ1-1
d_call: NA
v_call: TRBV10-3
clone_size: NA
cdr3_aa: CAISRDATVAEAFF
cdr3_nt: TGTGCCATCAGCCGAGATGCAACGGTCGCTGAAGCTTTCTTT

j_call: TRBJ2-3
d_call: TRBD2
v_call: TRBV4-2
clone_size: many
cdr3_aa: CASSQGTSGGTDTQYF
cdr3_nt: TGTGCCAGCAGCCAAGGGACTAGCGGGGGAACAGATACGCAGTATTTT

j_call: TRBJ2-3
d_call: TRBD2
v_call: TRBV5-1
clone_size: few
cdr3_aa: CASSSQTSGGGRTDTQYF
cdr3_nt: TGCGCCAGCAGTTCTCAGACTAGCGGGGGGGGCCGGACAGATACGCAGTATTTT

j_call: TRBJ2-5
d_call: TRBD2
v_call: TRBV3-1
clone_size: NA
cdr3_aa: CASSQGRGLAGSETQYF
cdr3_nt: TGTGCCAGCAGCCAAGGGAGGGGGCTAGCGGGATCAGAGACCCAGTACTTC

j_call: TRBJ2-7
d_call: TRBD2
v_call: TRBV4-2
clone_size: NA
cdr3_aa: CASSQGGLAGGYEQYF
cdr3_nt: TGTGCCAGCAGCCAAGGTGGCCTAGCGGGGGGTTACGAGCAGTACTTC

j_call: TRBJ1-1
d_call: TRBD1
v_call: TRBV15
clone_size: NA
cdr3_aa: CATSRGRQGVNTEAFF
cdr3_nt: TGTGCCACCAGCAGAGGAAGACAGGGAGTGAACACTGAAGCTTTCTTT

j_call: TRBJ2-5
d_call: NA
v_call: TRBV5-1
clone_size: NA
cdr3_aa: CASSYRALGARETQYF
cdr3_nt: TGCGCCAGCAGTTATAGGGCCCTGGGGGCCAGAGAGACCCAGTACTTC

j_call: TRBJ1-2
d_call: NA
v_call: TRBV10-1
clone_size: few
cdr3_aa: CASSDSSPYGYTF
cdr3_nt: TGCGCCAGCAGTGACTCCAGCCCCTATGGCTACACCTTC

j_call: TRBJ1-6
d_call: TRBD1
v_call: TRBV6-2/TRBV6-3
clone_size: few
cdr3_aa: CASTAGQRNNSPLHF
cdr3_nt: TGTGCCAGCACCGCGGGACAGAGAAATAATTCACCCCTCCACTTT

j_call: TRBJ1-6
d_call: TRBD1
v_call: TRBV12-3/TRBV12-4
clone_size: many
cdr3_aa: CASSVTGESPLHF
cdr3_nt: TGTGCCAGCAGTGTAACAGGGGAATCACCCCTCCACTTT

j_call: TRBJ2-5
d_call: TRBD2
v_call: TRBV7-9
clone_size: NA
cdr3_aa: CASLREGSRSQETQYF
cdr3_nt: TGTGCCAGCCTCAGGGAGGGGTCGAGGTCGCAAGAGACCCAGTACTTC

j_call: TRBJ1-3
d_call: NA
v_call: TRBV4-3
clone_size: NA
cdr3_aa: CASSQDGGEPRSGNTIYF
cdr3_nt: TGCGCCAGCAGCCAAGATGGGGGGGAACCCCGCTCTGGAAACACCATATATTTT

j_call: TRBJ2-1
d_call: TRBD2
v_call: TRBV7-6
clone_size: few
cdr3_aa: CASSTGTWGGGQFF
cdr3_nt: TGTGCCAGCAGCACTGGTACCTGGGGGGGGGGACAGTTCTTC

j_call: TRBJ2-3
d_call: TRBD2
v_call: TRBV5-1
clone_size: NA
cdr3_aa: CASSPDLAGALDTQYF
cdr3_nt: TGCGCCAGCAGCCCGGACCTAGCGGGGGCCCTAGATACGCAGTATTTT

j_call: TRBJ2-7
d_call: NA
v_call: TRBV5-1
clone_size: few
cdr3_aa: CASSLDGGLGEQYF
cdr3_nt: TGCGCCAGCAGCTTGGATGGGGGGCTGGGCGAGCAGTACTTC

j_call: TRBJ2-7
d_call: NA
v_call: TRBV5-1
clone_size: few
cdr3_aa: CASSFTAAYEQYF
cdr3_nt: TGCGCCAGCAGCTTCACAGCCGCCTACGAGCAGTACTTC

j_call: TRBJ1-1
d_call: NA
v_call: TRBV19
clone_size: few
cdr3_aa: CASSPLWGTEAFF
cdr3_nt: TGTGCCAGTAGTCCTCTTTGGGGCACTGAAGCTTTCTTT

j_call: TRBJ1-1
d_call: TRBD1
v_call: TRBV5-1
clone_size: many
cdr3_aa: CASSLPTDRIYEAFF
cdr3_nt: TGCGCCAGCAGCTTACCTACGGACAGGATCTATGAAGCTTTCTTT

j_call: TRBJ1-1
d_call: NA
v_call: TRBV7-2
clone_size: few
cdr3_aa: CASSLNSLDSGAFF
cdr3_nt: TGTGCCAGCAGCTTAAATAGTCTGGACTCGGGGGCTTTCTTT

j_call: TRBJ2-5
d_call: NA
v_call: TRBV5-1
clone_size: many
cdr3_aa: CASSLASGEQETQYF
cdr3_nt: TGCGCCAGCAGCTTGGCCTCAGGAGAGCAAGAGACCCAGTACTTC

j_call: TRBJ1-4
d_call: NA
v_call: TRBV4-1
clone_size: few
cdr3_aa: CACKGGGGGEKLFF
cdr3_nt: TGCGCCTGTAAGGGGGGCGGAGGGGGTGAAAAACTGTTTTTT